This T cell receptor (beta chain) was captured in a study of shared clonotypes between healthy human individuals (dated by TCRdb to about 2020). As for the study more broadly: The cohort comprised a couple of women and a few men aged 18 to 49 years. For each donor, CD4 naive and CD4 memory were each run on three plates, CD8 naive on two plates, and CD8 memory on one plate. To estimate repertoire size and how much clonotypes are shared between individuals, the study performed deep sequencing of blood TCR repertoires from a handful of healthy adults. Libraries were prepared and TCR repertoires were sequenced by different laboratories using diverse techniques, in order to increase sequencing depth and limit assay-specific biases. Between about 0.8 and 9 billion PBMCs per donor were obtained by leukapheresis. Paper-wide results and their limitations: Compared with non-shared clonotypes, the clonotypes found in all four sorted-subset donors had higher generation probabilities. Pairwise subsampling led to the expectation that sequencing depth would affect the degree of clonotype sharing among donors. Even with the large sequencing depth, rarefaction of the sorted-subset datasets indicated that sequencing was incomplete. Estimated clonotype richness was generally larger for naive than for memory subsets. About 4.5% of naive CD4, 3.5% of naive CD8, about 2.4% of memory CD4, and 0.4% of memory CD8 clonotypes were shared across a few donors. Because the study included only a small number of donors, the genetic and exposure-history diversity represented was limited. Sampling was restricted to blood, and TCR repertoires in tissue are likely to differ from TCR repertoires in blood.

This clone turned up a few times. Its binding antigen is unknown. No clone much larger than this one lies a single base away; base qualities are absent. TCR CDR3 regions were amplified from genomic DNA by multiplex PCR using the deep immunoSEQ assay. Extracted genomic DNA from each cell subset was distributed evenly across all wells of several immunoSEQ 96-well plates, and each plate was treated as a replicate. For sorted subsets, around 200 ng genomic DNA, equal to 30,000 or so T cell genomes, was loaded into each replicate PCR. The purified libraries were quantified using a Qubit 3.0 fluorometer, sized with a Bioanalyzer 2100, and then quantified again using the KAPA Library Quantification kit. A separate single-read 150-cycle Illumina NextSeq 550 flow cell was used to sequence each immunoSEQ 96-well plate. As for the original processing: The immunoSEQ output contained only junctional sequences without quality scores, so filtering could not match that applied to full-length reads. To assign V/J genes and CDR3, sequences were annotated using PyIR, a Python wrapper for IgBLAST v1.9, with IMGT germline references. Any read was removed if the V/J assignment was weak (E-value above 1e-6), the CDR3 was missing, or the read contained stop codons, out-of-frame junctions, or ambiguous translated residues. V3J clonotypes were defined as sequences sharing the same inferred V gene, J gene, and CDR3 amino acid sequence. Percentage overlap between repertoires was computed as shared unique clonotypes divided by the size of the smaller repertoire. Three approaches were used to assess repertoire richness: RTK rarefaction, the Chao1 estimator, and Recon v2.1 estimates of unobserved clonotypes. OLGA was used to compute generation probabilities for all TCRbeta clonotypes that the gDNA method yielded from a few donors. Not all clones reach the TCRdb copy of this immuneACCESS table, which keeps in-frame sequences only. Checked studies attribute under half of the gap to unresolved V genes and leave the rest unexplained. V, J and clone size were drawn from that table, and D and trimming were deduced from the DNA. This sample comprises 190,000 or so clones, 60% to 75% of them detected only once. The top ten clones comprise about 10% of the sample.

The CDR3 runs 15 amino acids, cysteine and phenylalanine included. Left in the record is the CDR3 DNA by itself, 45 bases read in frame from the first base. Trimmed from V: 3 bases; trimmed from J: 3 bases; junction bases lacking a gene match: 6. From a lookup of the germline V gene, CDR1 and CDR2 are KGHSH and LQKENI. The donors were healthy, HIV-negative adults who had no recently reported acute infections or vaccinations. All donors were Caucasian adults living in Nashville, Tennessee, USA. CD4+ T cells were enriched by magnetic negative selection; naive cells were then positively selected on CD45RA, and the negative fraction formed the memory subset. Blood was obtained by leukapheresis, after which PBMCs were separated by Ficoll-Histopaque density gradient centrifugation and cryopreserved in liquid nitrogen vapor phase. Analytical flow cytometry was used to check the purity and quantity of every magnetically sorted T cell population. From each sorted fraction, genomic DNA was isolated and quantified by UV absorbance on a Nanodrop 2000c.

The receptor's source is a young man in good health. The chain is made from TRBV18 and TRBJ1-2, with 8 junctional bases fitting TRBD1. The source material was memory CD4+ T cells sorted from blood. In the paper's terms, the cell subset or site label means: CD45RA-negative fraction. The CDR3 protein sequence reads: CASSPGQGRDYGYTF. In nucleotide form, the sequence is TGTGCCAGCTCACCTGGACAGGGTCGAGACTATGGCTACACCTTC.